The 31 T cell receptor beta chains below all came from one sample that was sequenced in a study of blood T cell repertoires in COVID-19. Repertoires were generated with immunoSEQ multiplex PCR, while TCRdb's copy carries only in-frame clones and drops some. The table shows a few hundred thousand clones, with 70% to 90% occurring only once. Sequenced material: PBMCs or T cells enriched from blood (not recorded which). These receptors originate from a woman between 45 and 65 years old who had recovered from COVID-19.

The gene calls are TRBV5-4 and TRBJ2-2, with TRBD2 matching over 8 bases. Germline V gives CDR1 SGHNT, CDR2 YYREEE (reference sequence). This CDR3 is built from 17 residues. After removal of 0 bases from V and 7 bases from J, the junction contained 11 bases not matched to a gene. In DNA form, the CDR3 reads TGTGCCAGCAGCTTGGCGGTCGGGAGGGCCACTAGCGGGGAGCTGTTTTTT. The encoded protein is CASSLAVGRATSGELFF.

CDR3 coding DNA: TGTGCCAGCTCACCGGCCGGGACAGTTTACGAGCAGTACTTC. Translation gives CASSPAGTVYEQYF. The V call is TRBV18, the J call TRBJ2-7, with 7 bases that match TRBD1. This CDR3 has 14 amino acids. V lost 3 bases to trimming and J lost 4 bases; unmatched junction nucleotides: 6. Germline CDR1 KGHSH, CDR2 LQKENI.

The DNA of the CDR3 is TGCGCCAGCAGCCTGCTAGTCTCCTACAATGAGCAGTTCTTC. Its translation is CASSLLVSYNEQFF. This rearrangement joins TRBV5-1 to TRBJ2-1; D call uncertain. Germline V gene data show CDR1 as SGHRS and CDR2 as YFSETQ. This CDR3 has 14 residues. The germline V and J ends were trimmed by 4 bases and 0 bases, with 8 bases remaining between them.

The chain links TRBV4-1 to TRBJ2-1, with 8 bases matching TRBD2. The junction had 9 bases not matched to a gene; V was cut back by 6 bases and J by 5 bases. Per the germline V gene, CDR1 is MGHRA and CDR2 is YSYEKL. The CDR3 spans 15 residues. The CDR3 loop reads CASRLGLVLNNEQFF. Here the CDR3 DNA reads TGCGCCAGCAGACTGGGACTAGTTCTTAACAATGAGCAGTTCTTC.

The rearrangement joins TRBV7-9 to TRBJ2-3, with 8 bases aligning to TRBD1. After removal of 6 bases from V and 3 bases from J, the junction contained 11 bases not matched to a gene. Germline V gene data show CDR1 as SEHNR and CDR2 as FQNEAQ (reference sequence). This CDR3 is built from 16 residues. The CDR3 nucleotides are TGTGCCAGCAGTTCATATACAGGGGGTTGGACAGATACGCAGTATTTT. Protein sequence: CASSSYTGGWTDTQYF.

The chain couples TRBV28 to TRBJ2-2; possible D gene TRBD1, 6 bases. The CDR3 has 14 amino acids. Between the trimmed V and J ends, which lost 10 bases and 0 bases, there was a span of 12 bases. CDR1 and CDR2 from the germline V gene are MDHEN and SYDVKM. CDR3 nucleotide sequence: TGTGCCATCAAGGGACAAACGAACACCGGGGAGCTGTTTTTT. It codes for CAIKGQTNTGELFF. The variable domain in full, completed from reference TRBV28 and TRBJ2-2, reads DVKVTQSSRYLVKRTGEKVFLECVQDMDHENMFWYRQDPGLGLRLIYFSYDVKMKEKGDIPEGYSVSREKKERFSLILESASTNQTSMYLCAIKGQTNTGELFFGEGSRLTVL.

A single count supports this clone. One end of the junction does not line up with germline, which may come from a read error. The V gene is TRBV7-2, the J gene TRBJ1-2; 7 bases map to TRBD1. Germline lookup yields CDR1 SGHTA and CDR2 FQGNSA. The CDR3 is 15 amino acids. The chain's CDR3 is CASSVTSTGNYDYTF. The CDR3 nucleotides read TGTGCCAGCAGCGTGACTTCGACAGGGAACTATGACTACACCTTC.

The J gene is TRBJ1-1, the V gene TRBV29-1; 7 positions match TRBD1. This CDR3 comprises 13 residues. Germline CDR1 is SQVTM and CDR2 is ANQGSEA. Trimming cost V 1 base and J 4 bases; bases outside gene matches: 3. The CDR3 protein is CSVEATGPTEAFF. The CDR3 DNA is TGCAGCGTTGAAGCGACAGGGCCCACTGAAGCTTTCTTT.

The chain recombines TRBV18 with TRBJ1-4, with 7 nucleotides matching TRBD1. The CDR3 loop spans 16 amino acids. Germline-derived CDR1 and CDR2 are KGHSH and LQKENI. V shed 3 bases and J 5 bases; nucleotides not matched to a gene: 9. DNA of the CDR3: TGTGCCAGCTCACCGGGAGGACAGGTGGCAAATGAAAAACTGTTTTTT. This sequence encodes CASSPGGQVANEKLFF.

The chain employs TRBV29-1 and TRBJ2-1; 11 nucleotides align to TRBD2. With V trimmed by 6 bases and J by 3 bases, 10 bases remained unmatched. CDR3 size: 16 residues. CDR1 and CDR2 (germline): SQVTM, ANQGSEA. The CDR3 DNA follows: TGCAGCGTCGAACCTCCTGGGACTAGCGGCTACAATGAGCAGTTCTTC. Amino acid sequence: CSVEPPGTSGYNEQFF.

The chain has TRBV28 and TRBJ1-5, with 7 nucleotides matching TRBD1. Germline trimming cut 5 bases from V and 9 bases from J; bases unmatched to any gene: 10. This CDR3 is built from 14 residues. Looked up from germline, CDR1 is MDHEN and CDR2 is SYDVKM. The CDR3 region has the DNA TGTGCCAGCAGTCCGACAGGGTCGTCAGGGCCCCAGCATTTT. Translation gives CASSPTGSSGPQHF.

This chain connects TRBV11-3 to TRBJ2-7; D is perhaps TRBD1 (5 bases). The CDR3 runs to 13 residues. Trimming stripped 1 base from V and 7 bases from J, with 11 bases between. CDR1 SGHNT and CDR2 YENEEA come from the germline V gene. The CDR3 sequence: CASSLGGAGEQYF. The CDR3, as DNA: TGTGCCAGCAGCTTAGGTGGGGCCGGGGAGCAGTACTTC.

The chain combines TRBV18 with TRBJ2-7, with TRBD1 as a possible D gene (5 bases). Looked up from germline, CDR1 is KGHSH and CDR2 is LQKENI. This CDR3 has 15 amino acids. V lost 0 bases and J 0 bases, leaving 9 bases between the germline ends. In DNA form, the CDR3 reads TGTGCCAGCTCACCACCGTCCCAGGGCTCCTACGAGCAGTACTTC. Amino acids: CASSPPSQGSYEQYF.

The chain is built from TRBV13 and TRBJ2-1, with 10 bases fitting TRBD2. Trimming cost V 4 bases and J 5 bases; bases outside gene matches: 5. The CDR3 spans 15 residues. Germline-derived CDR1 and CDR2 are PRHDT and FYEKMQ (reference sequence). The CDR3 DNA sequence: TGTGCCAGCAGCTACGGACTAGCGGTGGACAATGAGCAGTTCTTC. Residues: CASSYGLAVDNEQFF.

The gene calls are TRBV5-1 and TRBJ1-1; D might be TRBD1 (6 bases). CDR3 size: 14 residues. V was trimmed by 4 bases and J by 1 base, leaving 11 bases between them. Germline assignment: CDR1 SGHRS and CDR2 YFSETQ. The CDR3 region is CASSASTGNTEAFF. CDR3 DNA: TGCGCCAGCAGCGCCTCGACAGGGAACACTGAAGCTTTCTTT.

The CDR3 coding sequence is TGTGCCAGCAGCCCCCTCCGGGACAGCGACCCCGCAACTAATGAAAAACTGTTTTTT. This codes for CASSPLRDSDPATNEKLFF. The rearrangement joins TRBV14 to TRBJ1-4, with 7 bases aligning to TRBD1. Trimming at V came to 4 bases and at J to 0 bases, leaving 14 bases not matched to a gene. The CDR3 loop spans 19 amino acids. The germline gives CDR1 SGHDN, CDR2 FVKESK. The variable domain in full, completed from reference TRBV14 and TRBJ1-4, reads EAGVTQFPSHSVIEKGQTVTLRCDPISGHDNLYWYRRVMGKEIKFLLHFVKESKQDESGMPNNRFLAERTGGTYSTLKVQPAELEDSGVYFCASSPLRDSDPATNEKLFFGSGTQLSVL.

The CDR3, as DNA: TGTGCCAGCAGCCGGACTAGCGGGAGCACAGATACGCAGTATTTT. This encodes CASSRTSGSTDTQYF. The chain uses TRBV5-4 and TRBJ2-3; 11 bases map to TRBD2. The CDR3 has 15 residues. V lost 4 bases to trimming and J lost 0 bases; unmatched junction nucleotides: 1. Germline V gene data show CDR1 as SGHNT and CDR2 as YYREEE (reference sequence).

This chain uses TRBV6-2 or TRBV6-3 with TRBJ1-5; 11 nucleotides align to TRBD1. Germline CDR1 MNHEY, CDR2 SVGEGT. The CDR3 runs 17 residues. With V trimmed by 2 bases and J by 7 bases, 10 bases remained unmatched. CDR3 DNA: TGTGCCAGCAGTTACCCTATGGGCGGACAGGGGGCCCAGCCCCAGCATTTT. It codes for CASSYPMGGQGAQPQHF.

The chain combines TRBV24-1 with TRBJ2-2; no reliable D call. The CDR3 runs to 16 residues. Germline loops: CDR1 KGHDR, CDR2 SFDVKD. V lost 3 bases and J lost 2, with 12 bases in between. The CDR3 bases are TGTGCCACCAGTGATCATCGGGTAGGAAACACCGGGGAGCTGTTTTTT. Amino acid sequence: CATSDHRVGNTGELFF.

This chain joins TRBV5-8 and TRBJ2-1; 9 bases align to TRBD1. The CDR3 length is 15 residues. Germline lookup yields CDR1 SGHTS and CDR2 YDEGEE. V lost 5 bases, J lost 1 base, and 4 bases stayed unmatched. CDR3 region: CASRRGQGSYNEQFF. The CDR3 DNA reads TGTGCCAGCAGACGGGGACAGGGTTCCTACAATGAGCAGTTCTTC.

As DNA, the CDR3 is TGTGCCTGGAGCTTTGACAGGGAGAATTCACCCCTCCACTTT. Residues: CAWSFDRENSPLHF. The genes are TRBV30 and TRBJ1-6; TRBD1 matches 7 bases. The CDR3 has 14 amino acids. CDR1 is GTSNPN and CDR2 is SVGIG in the germline V gene (reference sequence). The J segment lost 7 bases and the V segment lost 3 bases, leaving 6 bases of the junction unmatched.

The CDR3 DNA sequence: TGTGCCAGCAGCTTGGAAGTTGGAGGATTCGACTATGGCTACACCTTC. Amino acid sequence: CASSLEVGGFDYGYTF. The V and J genes are TRBV11-2 and TRBJ1-2; D ambiguous. The ends were cut back, 3 bases at V and 3 bases at J, with 17 bases in the middle. In germline, CDR1 is SGHAT, CDR2 FQNNGV. The length of the CDR3 is 16 residues.

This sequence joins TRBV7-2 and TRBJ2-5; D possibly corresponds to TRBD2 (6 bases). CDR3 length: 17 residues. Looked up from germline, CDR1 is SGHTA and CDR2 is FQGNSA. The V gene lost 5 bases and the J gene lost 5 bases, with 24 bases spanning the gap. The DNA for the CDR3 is TGTGCCAGCAGCCCACAAATAAGACGGGGAGGCCGGGAGACCCAGTACTTC. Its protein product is CASSPQIRRGGRETQYF.

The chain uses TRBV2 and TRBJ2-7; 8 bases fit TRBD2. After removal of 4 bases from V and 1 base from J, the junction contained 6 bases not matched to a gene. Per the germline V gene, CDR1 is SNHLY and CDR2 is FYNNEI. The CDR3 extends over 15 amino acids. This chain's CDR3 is CASSANRGGSYEQYF. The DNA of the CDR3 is TGTGCCAGCAGTGCGAATCGGGGGGGGTCCTACGAGCAGTACTTC.

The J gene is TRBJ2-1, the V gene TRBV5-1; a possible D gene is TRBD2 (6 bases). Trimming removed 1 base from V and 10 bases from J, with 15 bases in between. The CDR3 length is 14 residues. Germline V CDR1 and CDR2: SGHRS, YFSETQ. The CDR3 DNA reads TGCGCCAGCAGCTTGCCGGGGGATGGTGCGGAGCAGTTCTTC. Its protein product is CASSLPGDGAEQFF.

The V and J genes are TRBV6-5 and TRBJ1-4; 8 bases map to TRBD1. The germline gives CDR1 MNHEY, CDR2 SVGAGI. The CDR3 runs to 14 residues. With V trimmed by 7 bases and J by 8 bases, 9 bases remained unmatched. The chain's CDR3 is CASKTDRVGEKLFF. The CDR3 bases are TGTGCCAGCAAAACGGACAGGGTAGGAGAAAAACTGTTTTTT.

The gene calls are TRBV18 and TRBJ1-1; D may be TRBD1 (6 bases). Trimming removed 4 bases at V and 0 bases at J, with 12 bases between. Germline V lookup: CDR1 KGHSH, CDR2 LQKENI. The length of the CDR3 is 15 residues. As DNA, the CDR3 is TGTGCCAGCTCACTATACAGGGAGATGAACACTGAAGCTTTCTTT. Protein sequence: CASSLYREMNTEAFF. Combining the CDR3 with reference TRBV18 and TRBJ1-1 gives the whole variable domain NAGVMQNPRHLVRRRGQEARLRCSPMKGHSHVYWYRQLPEEGLKFMVYLQKENIIDESGMPKERFSAEFPKEGPSILRIQQVVRGDSAAYFCASSLYREMNTEAFFGQGTRLTVV.

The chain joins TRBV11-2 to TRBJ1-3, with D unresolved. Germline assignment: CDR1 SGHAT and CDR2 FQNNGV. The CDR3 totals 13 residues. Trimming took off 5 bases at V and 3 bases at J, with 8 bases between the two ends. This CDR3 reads CASSPSGGNTIYF. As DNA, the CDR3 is TGTGCCAGCAGCCCGAGCGGTGGAAACACCATATATTTT.

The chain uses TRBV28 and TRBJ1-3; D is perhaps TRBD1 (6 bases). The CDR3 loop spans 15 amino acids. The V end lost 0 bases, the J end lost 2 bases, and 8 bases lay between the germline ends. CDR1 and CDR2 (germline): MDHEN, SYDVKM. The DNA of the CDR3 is TGTGCCAGCAGTTTATGGCGGGGGCCTGGAAACACCATATATTTT. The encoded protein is CASSLWRGPGNTIYF. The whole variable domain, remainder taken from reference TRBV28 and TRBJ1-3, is DVKVTQSSRYLVKRTGEKVFLECVQDMDHENMFWYRQDPGLGLRLIYFSYDVKMKEKGDIPEGYSVSREKKERFSLILESASTNQTSMYLCASSLWRGPGNTIYFGEGSWLTVV.

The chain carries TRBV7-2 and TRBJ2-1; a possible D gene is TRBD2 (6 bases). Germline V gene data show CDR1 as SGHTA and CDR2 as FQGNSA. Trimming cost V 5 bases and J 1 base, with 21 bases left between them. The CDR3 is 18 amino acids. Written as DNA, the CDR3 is TGTGCCAGCAGCACAAATCTACCTCTAGCGCCGTCCTACAATGAGCAGTTCTTC. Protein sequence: CASSTNLPLAPSYNEQFF.

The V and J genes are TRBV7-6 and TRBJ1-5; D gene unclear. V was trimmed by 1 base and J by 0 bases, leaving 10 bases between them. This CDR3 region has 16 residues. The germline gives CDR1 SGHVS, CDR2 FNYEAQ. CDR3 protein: CASSLETAYSNQPQHF. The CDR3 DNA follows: TGTGCCAGCAGCTTAGAAACAGCATATAGCAATCAGCCCCAGCATTTT.